The sequence of this TCR beta chain was determined in a study of blood T cells in healthy people across ages. Whole-study findings and limits: From one million sequenced T cells, diversity estimates were lower bounds.

As to this clonotype: The antigen is undetermined.

A second roughly 7 to 12 cycle PCR used barcoded and J-beta primers. Using its own MiXCR run on the 5' RACE reads, TCRdb lists one record per CDR3 protein. In the table there are some 1.5 million distinct CDR3 sequences, about 45% of which are singletons. The sequence came from a woman younger than 30 in good health. What was sequenced was blood.

CDR3 amino acids: CASSKRWGLAVNPFHNEQFF. The CDR3 nucleotides read TGTGCCAGCAGCAAACGATGGGGACTAGCGGTGAATCCCTTCCACAATGAGCAGTTCTTC. The chain employs TRBV7-2 and TRBJ2-1; 11 bases agree with TRBD2. Germline V CDR1 and CDR2: SGHTA, FQGNSA. The CDR3 contains 20 residues. J was trimmed by 5 bases and V by 5 bases; bases with no gene match: 20.